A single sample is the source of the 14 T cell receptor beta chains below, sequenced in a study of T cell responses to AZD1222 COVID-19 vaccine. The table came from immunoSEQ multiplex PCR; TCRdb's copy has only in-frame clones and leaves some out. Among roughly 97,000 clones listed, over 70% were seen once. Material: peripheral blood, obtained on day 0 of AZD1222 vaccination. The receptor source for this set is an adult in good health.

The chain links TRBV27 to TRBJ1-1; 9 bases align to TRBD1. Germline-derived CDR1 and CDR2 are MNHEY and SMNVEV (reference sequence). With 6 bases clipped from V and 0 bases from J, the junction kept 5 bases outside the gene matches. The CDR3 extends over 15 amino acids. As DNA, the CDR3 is TGTGCCAGCAGGCAACAGGGGGCCTTGAACACTGAAGCTTTCTTT. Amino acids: CASRQQGALNTEAFF.

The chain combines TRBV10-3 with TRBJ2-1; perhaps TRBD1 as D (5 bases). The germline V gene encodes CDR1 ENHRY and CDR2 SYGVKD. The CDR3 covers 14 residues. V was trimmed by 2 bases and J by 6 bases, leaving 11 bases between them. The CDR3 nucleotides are TGTGCCATCAGTGAGGGCAGGGAAATCAATGAGCAGTTCTTC. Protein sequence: CAISEGREINEQFF.

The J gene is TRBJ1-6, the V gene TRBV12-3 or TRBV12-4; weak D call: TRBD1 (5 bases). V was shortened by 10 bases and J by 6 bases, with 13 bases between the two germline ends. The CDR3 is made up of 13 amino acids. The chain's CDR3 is CAIQTVFNSPLHF. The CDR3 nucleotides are TGTGCCATCCAGACAGTCTTTAATTCACCCCTCCACTTT.

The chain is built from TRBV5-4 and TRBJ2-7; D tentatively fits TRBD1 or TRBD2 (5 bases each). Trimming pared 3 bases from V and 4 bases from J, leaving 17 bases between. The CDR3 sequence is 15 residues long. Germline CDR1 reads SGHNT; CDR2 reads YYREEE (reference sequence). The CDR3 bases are TGTGCCAGCAGCTCGGGACCGCGCCCCGTGTACGAGCAGTACTTC. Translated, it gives CASSSGPRPVYEQYF.

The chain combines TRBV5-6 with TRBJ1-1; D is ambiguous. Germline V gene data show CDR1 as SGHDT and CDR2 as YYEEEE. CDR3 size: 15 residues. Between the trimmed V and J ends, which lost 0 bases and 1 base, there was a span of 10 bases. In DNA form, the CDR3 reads TGTGCCAGCAGCTTGGGGGGTAGTAGGAACACTGAAGCTTTCTTT. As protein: CASSLGGSRNTEAFF.

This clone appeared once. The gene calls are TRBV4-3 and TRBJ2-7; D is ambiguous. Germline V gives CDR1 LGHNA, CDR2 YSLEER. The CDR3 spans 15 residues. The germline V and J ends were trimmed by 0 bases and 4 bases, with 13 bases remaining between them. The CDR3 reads CASSQDIPGAYEQYF. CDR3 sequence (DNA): TGCGCCAGCAGCCAAGATATTCCAGGAGCGTACGAGCAGTACTTC.

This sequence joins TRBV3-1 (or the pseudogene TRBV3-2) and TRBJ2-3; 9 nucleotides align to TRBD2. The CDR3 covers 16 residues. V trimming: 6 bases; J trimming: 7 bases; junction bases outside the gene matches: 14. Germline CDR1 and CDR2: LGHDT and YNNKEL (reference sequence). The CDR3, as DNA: TGTGCCAGCAGTACCGTGAGACTAGCGGATTCGTATACGCAGTATTTT. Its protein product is CASSTVRLADSYTQYF.

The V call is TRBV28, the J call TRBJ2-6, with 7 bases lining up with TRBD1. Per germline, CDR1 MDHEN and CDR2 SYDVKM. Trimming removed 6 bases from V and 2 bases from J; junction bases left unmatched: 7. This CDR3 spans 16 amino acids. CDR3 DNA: TGTGCCAGCAGCACAGGGGCTTTTACTGGGGCCAACGTCCTGACTTTC. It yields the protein CASSTGAFTGANVLTF. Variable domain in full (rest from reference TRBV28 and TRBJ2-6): DVKVTQSSRYLVKRTGEKVFLECVQDMDHENMFWYRQDPGLGLRLIYFSYDVKMKEKGDIPEGYSVSREKKERFSLILESASTNQTSMYLCASSTGAFTGANVLTFGAGSRLTVL.

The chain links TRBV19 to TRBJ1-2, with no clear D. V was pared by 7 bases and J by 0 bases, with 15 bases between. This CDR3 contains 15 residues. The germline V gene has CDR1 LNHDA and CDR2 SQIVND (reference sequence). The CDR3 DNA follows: TGTGCCAGTAATAAAAGACGGACCACTAACTATGGCTACACCTTC. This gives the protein CASNKRRTTNYGYTF.

CDR3 bases: TGTGCCAGCAGCATAACCGTGAGCAATCAGCCCCAGCATTTT. It specifies CASSITVSNQPQHF. This chain joins TRBV6-5 and TRBJ1-5; D uncertain. The ends were cut back, 6 bases at V and 1 base at J, with 10 bases in the middle. The CDR3 is 14 residues long. Germline CDR1 MNHEY, CDR2 SVGAGI.

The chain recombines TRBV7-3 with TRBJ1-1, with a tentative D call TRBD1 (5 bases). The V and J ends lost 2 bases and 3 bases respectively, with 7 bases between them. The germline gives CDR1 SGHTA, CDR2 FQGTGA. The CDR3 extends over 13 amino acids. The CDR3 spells CASSLSRDTEAFF. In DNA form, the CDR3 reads TGTGCCAGCAGCTTATCCAGGGACACTGAAGCTTTCTTT.

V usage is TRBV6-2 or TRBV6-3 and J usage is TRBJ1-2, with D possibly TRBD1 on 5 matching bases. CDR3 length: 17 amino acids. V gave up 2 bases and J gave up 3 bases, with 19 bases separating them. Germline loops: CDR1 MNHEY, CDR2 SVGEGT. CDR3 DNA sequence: TGTGCCAGCAGTTACCCTGGGGGGTCTATGATGGACTATGGCTACACCTTC. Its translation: CASSYPGGSMMDYGYTF.

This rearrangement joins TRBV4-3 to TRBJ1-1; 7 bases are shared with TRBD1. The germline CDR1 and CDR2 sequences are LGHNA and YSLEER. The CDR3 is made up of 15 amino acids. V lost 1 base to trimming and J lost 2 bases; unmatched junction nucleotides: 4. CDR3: CASSQAGTANTEAFF. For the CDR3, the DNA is TGCGCCAGCAGCCAAGCGGGGACAGCCAACACTGAAGCTTTCTTT.

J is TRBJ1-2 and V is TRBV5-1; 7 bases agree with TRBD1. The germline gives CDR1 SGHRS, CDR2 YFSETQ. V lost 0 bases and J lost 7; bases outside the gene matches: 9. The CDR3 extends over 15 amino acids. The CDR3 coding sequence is TGCGCCAGCAGCTTGGTAGGGGGCCTTGGGGTTGGCTACACCTTC. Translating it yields CASSLVGGLGVGYTF.